The 11 T cell receptor beta chains in this list originate from one sample, sequenced in a study of PD-1 blockade in classical Hodgkin lymphoma. Patients all relapsed after autologous stem cell transplantation, and there was variation in brentuximab vedotin exposure. Some clones are missing from TCRdb's copy, which holds only in-frame ones; the method was immunoSEQ multiplex PCR. The repertoire holds fewer than 70,000 clones, about 88% seen once, with around 5.4% in the top ten. Sequenced material: peripheral blood mononuclear cells (PBMCs), taken before the second cycle of nivolumab. The source is a human donor with classical Hodgkin lymphoma.

This chain joins TRBV27 and TRBJ2-1; D is possibly TRBD1 or TRBD2 (7 bases each). Germline V gene lookup returns CDR1 MNHEY and CDR2 SMNVEV (reference sequence). This CDR3 has 14 residues. The V end lost 6 bases, the J end lost 10 bases, and 19 bases lay between the germline ends. CDR3 in amino acids: CASSLGRGLGEQFF. In nucleotides, the CDR3 is TGTGCCAGCAGCCTAGGGAGGGGGCTAGGGGAGCAGTTCTTC.

The genes are TRBV4-2 and TRBJ1-6; D might be TRBD1 (5 bases). V gave up 0 bases and J gave up 7 bases, with 16 bases separating them. CDR1 is LGHNA, CDR2 YNFKEQ, per germline. The CDR3 has 17 amino acids. CDR3 coding DNA: TGTGCCAGCAGCCAAGAGGCGGGGGGTTGGGGGAATTCACCCCTCCACTTT. This encodes CASSQEAGGWGNSPLHF.

The rearrangement uses TRBV5-1 and TRBJ2-2; D unresolved. Trimming removed 2 bases from V and 4 bases from J, with 9 bases in between. Per germline, CDR1 SGHRS and CDR2 YFSETQ. The CDR3 loop spans 14 amino acids. CDR3 DNA sequence: TGCGCCAGCAGCTTTGCGCAGGTCACCGGGGAGCTGTTTTTT. Its translation is CASSFAQVTGELFF.

As DNA, the CDR3 is TGCGCCAGCAGCGAGACAGGTAGCTCTGGGGCCAACGTCCTGACTTTC. Protein sequence: CASSETGSSGANVLTF. This sequence joins TRBV5-1 and TRBJ2-6; perhaps TRBD1 as D (6 bases). CDR1 SGHRS and CDR2 YFSETQ come from the germline V gene. Trimming pared 4 bases from V and 0 bases from J, leaving 11 bases between. CDR3 length: 16 residues.

The V and J genes are TRBV28 and TRBJ2-3; D gene ambiguous. Trimming removed 7 bases from V and 2 bases from J, with 7 bases in between. The CDR3 runs to 12 residues. Germline V lookup: CDR1 MDHEN, CDR2 SYDVKM. The CDR3 coding sequence is TGTGCCAGCAAGCAGGCCACAGATACGCAGTATTTT. Its translation is CASKQATDTQYF.

This clone was seen just once. Other DNA sequences within the sample encode an identical CDR3. The chain couples TRBV5-1 to TRBJ2-7, with TRBD2 matching 9 bases. Trimming took 0 bases from V and 2 from J; bases not matched to a gene: 3. This CDR3 has 15 residues. Germline values: CDR1 SGHRS, CDR2 YFSETQ. The chain's CDR3 is CASSLGRGGPYEQYF. CDR3 DNA: TGCGCCAGCAGCTTGGGGCGGGGGGGTCCCTACGAGCAGTACTTC.

V usage is TRBV19 and J usage is TRBJ1-1; 7 bases are shared with TRBD1. Germline values: CDR1 LNHDA, CDR2 SQIVND (reference sequence). The CDR3 totals 12 residues. J lost 8 bases, V lost 6 bases, and 6 bases had no gene match. This chain's CDR3 is CASSPGTVEAFF. The CDR3 DNA sequence: TGTGCCAGTAGCCCGGGGACAGTAGAAGCTTTCTTT.

V usage is TRBV6-5 and J usage is TRBJ1-5; D gene uncertain. Germline V gene lookup returns CDR1 MNHEY and CDR2 SVGAGI. V lost 7 bases and J lost 4, with 17 bases in between. There are 15 residues in the CDR3. The CDR3 sequence: CASTPTIDKNQPQHF. CDR3 in DNA: TGTGCCAGCACCCCTACTATCGACAAGAATCAGCCCCAGCATTTT.

CDR3 residues: CASSVSVSNEQFF. CDR3 sequence (DNA): TGTGCCAGCAGCGTATCAGTTAGCAATGAGCAGTTCTTC. The chain links TRBV9 to TRBJ2-1; D remains unclear. Per germline, CDR1 SGDLS and CDR2 YYNGEE. The CDR3 sequence is 13 residues long. Trimming took off 1 base at V and 6 bases at J, with 8 bases between the two ends.

The CDR3 is CASSLLGEGQPQHF. DNA for the CDR3: TGTGCCAGCAGCTTGCTGGGGGAGGGTCAGCCCCAGCATTTT. V is TRBV5-4 and J is TRBJ1-5, with D maybe TRBD1 (5 bases). V was clipped by 1 base and J by 6 bases, with 11 bases between them. The germline CDR1 and CDR2 sequences are SGHNT and YYREEE (reference sequence). CDR3 size: 14 residues.

The rearrangement links TRBV25-1 to TRBJ1-2, with D maybe TRBD1 (5 bases). V dropped 5 bases and J dropped 4 bases, with 11 bases sitting between them. The CDR3 runs to 13 residues. Germline V gives CDR1 MGHDK, CDR2 SYGVNS. The CDR3 here is CASSHGRAYGYTF. In nucleotides, the CDR3 is TGTGCCAGCAGTCACGGCAGGGCCTATGGCTACACCTTC.